The rows below give T cell receptor beta chains drawn from one sample of a study of blood T cell repertoires in COVID-19. This table comes from immunoSEQ multiplex PCR, and its TCRdb copy is limited to in-frame clones, with some not included. The repertoire consists of around 360,000 clones, with 70% to 90% occurring once and the leading ten covering roughly 2%. The specimen sequenced was PBMCs or T cells enriched from blood (not recorded which). Receptors originate from a man aged 35 to 55 in a cohort exposed to, infected with or recovered from COVID-19 (not recorded which). The CDR3 runs from the conserved cysteine through the conserved F or W. A D gene is named only where the DNA matches it firmly. Not all rows give a size; the values are once, few, many and, for expanded clones, a class.

-	TRBJ2-7	TRBV11-3	-	CASSPGAGREQYF	TGTGCCAGCAGTCCAGGGGCAGGGCGCGAGCAGTACTTC
-	TRBJ2-5	TRBV6-5	-	CASTTSIETQYF	TGTGCCAGCACCACTAGTATAGAGACCCAGTACTTC
once	TRBJ1-4	TRBV15	-	CATSRQVNFEKLFF	TGTGCCACCAGCAGACAGGTTAACTTTGAAAAACTGTTTTTT
-	TRBJ2-1	TRBV11-3	TRBD1	CASSGQGGNEQFF	TGTGCCAGCAGTGGACAGGGTGGGAATGAGCAGTTCTTC
-	TRBJ2-2	TRBV29-1	TRBD2	CSVPGTSGSRDTGELFF	TGCAGCGTTCCGGGGACTAGCGGGAGTCGGGACACCGGGGAGCTGTTTTTT
once	TRBJ1-6	TRBV7-8	TRBD1	CASSQTGGISPLHF	TGTGCCAGCAGTCAAACAGGGGGGATTTCACCCCTCCACTTT
-	TRBJ2-4	TRBV2	-	CASSEALLSLSIQYF	TGTGCCAGCAGTGAAGCGCTTCTATCCTTGAGCATTCAGTACTTC
-	TRBJ2-3	TRBV7-9	-	CASSLLGTSTDTQYF	TGTGCCAGCAGCTTGTTGGGCACTAGCACAGATACGCAGTATTTT
-	TRBJ1-5	TRBV27	-	CASRDRDQPQHF	TGTGCCAGCAGAGACAGAGATCAGCCCCAGCATTTT
-	TRBJ2-1	TRBV29-1	TRBD2	CSSGSRRNEQFF	TGCAGTAGCGGGAGCCGGAGGAATGAGCAGTTCTTC
-	TRBJ2-7	TRBV6-5	TRBD1	CASSVPGGQGYEQYF	TGTGCCAGCAGCGTACCCGGGGGACAGGGCTACGAGCAGTACTTC
-	TRBJ2-1	TRBV27	TRBD2	CASSLSGLAGVEQFF	TGTGCCAGCAGTTTATCGGGACTAGCGGGAGTTGAGCAGTTCTTC
-	TRBJ1-2	TRBV15	-	CATSSNYRDGYTF	TGTGCCACCAGCAGCAATTACAGGGATGGCTACACCTTC
-	TRBJ1-6	TRBV30	-	CAWRENNQHQGLHF	TGTGCCTGGAGGGAAAACAATCAACACCAGGGCCTCCACTTT
once	TRBJ1-1	TRBV28	-	CASTMGGIRNTEAFF	TGTGCCAGCACCATGGGGGGGATTCGGAACACTGAAGCTTTCTTT
-	TRBJ2-7	TRBV4-1	TRBD2	CASSQGLATYEQYF	TGCGCCAGCAGCCAAGGACTAGCAACCTACGAGCAGTACTTC
-	TRBJ1-1	TRBV19	-	CASSIWRQNTEAFF	TGTGCCAGTAGTATATGGCGGCAGAACACTGAAGCTTTCTTT
-	TRBJ2-1	TRBV6-4	-	CASSDSRAHGNEQFF	TGTGCCAGCAGTGACTCGCGAGCCCACGGCAATGAGCAGTTCTTC
-	TRBJ2-5	TRBV29-1	TRBD2	CSLSGRATETQYF	TGCAGCTTAAGCGGGAGGGCCACGGAGACCCAGTACTTC
-	TRBJ2-7	TRBV4-1	TRBD2	CASSQGSGASYEQYF	TGCGCCAGCAGCCAGGGTAGCGGGGCATCGTACGAGCAGTACTTC
-	TRBJ2-1	TRBV6-4	-	CASSDSLNEQFF	TGTGCCAGCAGTGACTCCCTCAATGAGCAGTTCTTC
-	TRBJ2-1	TRBV10-3	-	CAISTGYNEQFF	TGTGCCATCAGTACAGGGTACAATGAGCAGTTCTTC
-	TRBJ2-7	TRBV6-1	TRBD2	CASRGGNTYEQYF	TGTGCCAGCAGGGGGGGGAACACCTACGAGCAGTACTTC
-	TRBJ2-3	TRBV6-5	-	CASHGAGPSTDTQYF	TGTGCCTCGCACGGGGCGGGACCTAGCACAGATACGCAGTATTTT
-	TRBJ1-2	TRBV3-1/TRBV3-2	-	CASSQDLGLIGYTF	TGTGCCAGCAGCCAAGATCTGGGGCTCATTGGCTACACCTTC
-	TRBJ2-1	TRBV7-2	-	CASSWSGLNGDEQFF	TGTGCCAGCAGCTGGAGCGGGCTTAACGGCGATGAGCAGTTCTTC
-	TRBJ2-7	TRBV6-5	-	CASSPPSSYSYEQYF	TGTGCCAGCAGTCCCCCCTCTAGTTACTCCTACGAGCAGTACTTC
-	TRBJ2-1	TRBV4-2	TRBD1	CASSRYMGQGTEQFF	TGTGCCAGCAGCCGATATATGGGACAGGGTACTGAGCAGTTCTTC
-	TRBJ2-7	TRBV27	TRBD1	CASTPPPTETGGTYEQYF	TGTGCCAGCACTCCCCCCCCCACCGAGACAGGGGGAACCTACGAGCAGTACTTC
few	TRBJ2-1	TRBV4-1	TRBD2	CASSQVWASGDEQFF	TGCGCCAGCAGCCAAGTATGGGCTAGCGGGGATGAGCAGTTCTTC
once	TRBJ2-2	TRBV21-1	-	CASSTPTAVGGLFF	TGTGCCAGCAGCACCCCAACAGCCGTGGGGGGGCTGTTTTTT
-	TRBJ1-6	TRBV5-1	TRBD1	CASSSLGTANNSPLHF	TGCGCCAGCAGCTCACTTGGGACAGCTAATAATTCACCCCTCCACTTT
-	TRBJ2-7	TRBV27	-	CASSLGAEPLYEQYF	TGTGCCAGCAGTTTAGGAGCGGAACCCCTCTACGAGCAGTACTTC
once	TRBJ2-1	TRBV9	-	CASSVGSIQYNEQFF	TGTGCCAGCAGCGTAGGTAGCATTCAATACAATGAGCAGTTCTTC
-	TRBJ1-1	TRBV3-1/TRBV3-2	-	CASSQVMGLEAFF	TGTGCCAGCAGCCAAGTGATGGGCCTTGAAGCTTTCTTT
once	TRBJ1-5	TRBV28	-	CASTPFVDRNQPQHF	TGTGCCAGCACCCCCTTTGTGGACAGAAATCAGCCCCAGCATTTT